The clone carrying this T cell receptor (beta chain) showed up just a few times. This CDR3 comprises 15 residues. V lost 0 bases and J 4 bases, leaving 10 bases between the germline ends. CDR1 and CDR2 (germline): LNHNV, YYDKDF (reference sequence). TCRdb reprocessed the RT-PCR reads with MiXCR, giving one entry per CDR3 protein. The sample has fewer than 800,000 distinct CDR3 sequences; approximately 15% are singletons. Material: memory CD4+ T cells from blood. The V and J genes are TRBV15 and TRBJ2-1; D perhaps matches TRBD2 (6 bases). The receptor was isolated from a female donor in good health, serving as a healthy control. DNA for the CDR3: TGTGCCACCAGCAGAGATCCAGCGGGTTACAATGAGCAGTTCTTC. It codes for CATSRDPAGYNEQFF.